This T cell receptor beta chain was recovered during a study of T cell responses to AZD1222 COVID-19 vaccine. Study-level findings and limits: It was only a handful of AZD1222 recipients who were seropositive at baseline. Scientists sampled the repertoires only once the peak T cell response had passed. Spike-specific TCR depth and breadth grew after two AZD1222 doses.

Regarding this clone: Its antigen is unidentified.

Some clones are missing from TCRdb's copy, which holds only in-frame ones; the method was immunoSEQ multiplex PCR. The sample consists of some 130,000 clones, more than 75% of them appearing once. V trimming: 4 bases; J trimming: 0 bases; junction bases outside the gene matches: 15. Germline CDR1 is SGHRS and CDR2 is YFSETQ. The CDR3 loop spans 19 amino acids. The sequence derives from an adult in good health. Sample: peripheral blood, taken on day 0 of AZD1222 vaccination. The chain is built from TRBV5-1 and TRBJ1-1; 10 positions agree with TRBD1. The CDR3: CASSPWTGGVDRMNTEAFF. As DNA, the CDR3 is TGCGCCAGCAGCCCCTGGACAGGGGGGGTTGACCGAATGAACACTGAAGCTTTCTTT.